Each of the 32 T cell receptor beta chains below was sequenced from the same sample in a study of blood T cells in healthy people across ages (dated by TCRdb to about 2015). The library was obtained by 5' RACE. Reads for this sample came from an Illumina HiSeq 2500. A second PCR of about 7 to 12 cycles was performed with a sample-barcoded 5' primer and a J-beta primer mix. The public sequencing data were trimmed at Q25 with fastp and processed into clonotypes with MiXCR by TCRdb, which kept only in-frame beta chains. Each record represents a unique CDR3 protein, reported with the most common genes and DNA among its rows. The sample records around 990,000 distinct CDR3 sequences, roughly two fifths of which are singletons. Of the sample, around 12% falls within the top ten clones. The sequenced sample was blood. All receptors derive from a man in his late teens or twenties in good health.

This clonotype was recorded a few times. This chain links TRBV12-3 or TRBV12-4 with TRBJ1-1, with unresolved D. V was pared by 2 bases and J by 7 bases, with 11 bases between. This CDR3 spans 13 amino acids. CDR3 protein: CASSLRRFGEAFF. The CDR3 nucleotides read TGTGCCAGCAGTTTACGGCGGTTTGGTGAAGCTTTCTTT.

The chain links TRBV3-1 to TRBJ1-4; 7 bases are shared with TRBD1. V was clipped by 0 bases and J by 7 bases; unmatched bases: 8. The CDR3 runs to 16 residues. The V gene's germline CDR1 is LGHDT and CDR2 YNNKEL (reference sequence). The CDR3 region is CASSQDWGQWSEKLFF. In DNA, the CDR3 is TGTGCCAGCAGCCAAGATTGGGGACAGTGGAGTGAAAAACTGTTTTTT. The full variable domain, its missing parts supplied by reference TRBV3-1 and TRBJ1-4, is DTAVSQTPKYLVTQMGNDKSIKCEQNLGHDTMYWYKQDSKKFLKIMFSYNNKELIINETVPNRFSPKSPDKAHLNLHINSLELGDSAVYFCASSQDWGQWSEKLFFGSGTQLSVL.

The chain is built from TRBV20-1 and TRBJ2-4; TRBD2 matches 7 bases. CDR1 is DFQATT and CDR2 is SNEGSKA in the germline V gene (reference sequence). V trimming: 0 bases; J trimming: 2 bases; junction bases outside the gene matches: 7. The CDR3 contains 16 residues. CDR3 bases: TGCAGTGCTAGAGATGGGGGAGGGGCTCCCAAAAACATTCAGTACTTC. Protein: CSARDGGGAPKNIQYF.

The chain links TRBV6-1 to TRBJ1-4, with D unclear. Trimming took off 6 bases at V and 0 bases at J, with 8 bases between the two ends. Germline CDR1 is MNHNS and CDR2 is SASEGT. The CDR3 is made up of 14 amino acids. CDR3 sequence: CASRLKPTNEKLFF. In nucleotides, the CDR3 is TGTGCCAGCAGACTTAAACCAACTAATGAAAAACTGTTTTTT.

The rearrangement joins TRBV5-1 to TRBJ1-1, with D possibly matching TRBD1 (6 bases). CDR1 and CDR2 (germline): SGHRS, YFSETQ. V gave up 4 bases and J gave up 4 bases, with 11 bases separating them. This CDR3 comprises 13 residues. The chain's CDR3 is CASSEGVSTEAFF. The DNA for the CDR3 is TGCGCCAGCAGCGAGGGGGTTTCCACTGAAGCTTTCTTT.

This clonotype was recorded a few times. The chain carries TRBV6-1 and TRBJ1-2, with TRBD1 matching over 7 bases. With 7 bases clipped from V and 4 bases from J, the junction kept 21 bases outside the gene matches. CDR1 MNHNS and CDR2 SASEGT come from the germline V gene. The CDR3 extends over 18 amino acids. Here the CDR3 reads CASTPRIYPGQISYGYTF. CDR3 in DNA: TGTGCCAGCACCCCCAGAATATATCCGGGACAGATTAGCTATGGCTACACCTTC.

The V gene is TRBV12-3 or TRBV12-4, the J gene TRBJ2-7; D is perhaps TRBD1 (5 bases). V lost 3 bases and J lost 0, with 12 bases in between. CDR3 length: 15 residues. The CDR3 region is CASSFGAYSSYEQYF. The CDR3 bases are TGTGCCAGCAGTTTTGGGGCTTACAGCTCCTACGAGCAGTACTTC.

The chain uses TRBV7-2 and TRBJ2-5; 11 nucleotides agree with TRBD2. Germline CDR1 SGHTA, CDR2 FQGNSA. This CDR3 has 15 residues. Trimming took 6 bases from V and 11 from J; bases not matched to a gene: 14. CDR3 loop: CASRRRLAGSSEQYF. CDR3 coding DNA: TGTGCCAGCAGACGCCGACTAGCGGGGAGTAGTGAGCAGTACTTC. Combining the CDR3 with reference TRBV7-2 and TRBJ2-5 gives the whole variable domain GAGVSQSPSNKVTEKGKDVELRCDPISGHTALYWYRQSLGQGLEFLIYFQGNSAPDKSGLPSDRFSAERTGGSVSTLTIQRTQQEDSAVYLCASRRRLAGSSEQYFGPGTRLLVL.

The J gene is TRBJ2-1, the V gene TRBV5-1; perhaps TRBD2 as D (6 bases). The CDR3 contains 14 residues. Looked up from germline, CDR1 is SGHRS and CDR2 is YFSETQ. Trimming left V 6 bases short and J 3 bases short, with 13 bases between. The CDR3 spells CASMEMTSYNEQFF. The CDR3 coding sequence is TGCGCCAGCATGGAGATGACTAGCTACAATGAGCAGTTCTTC.

CDR3 residues: CASSLADEWTNEKLFF. Here the CDR3 DNA reads TGCGCCAGCAGCTTGGCAGACGAATGGACTAATGAAAAACTGTTTTTT. J is TRBJ1-4 and V is TRBV5-1; the D is unclear. This CDR3 has 16 residues. Germline CDR1 and CDR2: SGHRS and YFSETQ. The V and J ends lost 0 bases and 2 bases respectively, with 11 bases between them.

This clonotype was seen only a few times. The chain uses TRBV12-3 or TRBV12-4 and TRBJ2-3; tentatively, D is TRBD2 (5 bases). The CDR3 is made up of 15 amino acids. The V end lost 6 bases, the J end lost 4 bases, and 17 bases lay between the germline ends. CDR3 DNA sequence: TGTGCCAGCAGCCCGGGGTTGGTCCGGGCAGATACGCAGTATTTT. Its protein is CASSPGLVRADTQYF.

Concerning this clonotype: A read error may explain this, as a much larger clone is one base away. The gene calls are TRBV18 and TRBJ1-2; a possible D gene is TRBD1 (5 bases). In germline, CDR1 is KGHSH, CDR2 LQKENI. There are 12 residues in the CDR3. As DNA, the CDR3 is TGTGCCAGCGCACCTTCGGGGCCCGGCTACACCTTC. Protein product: CASAPSGPGYTF.

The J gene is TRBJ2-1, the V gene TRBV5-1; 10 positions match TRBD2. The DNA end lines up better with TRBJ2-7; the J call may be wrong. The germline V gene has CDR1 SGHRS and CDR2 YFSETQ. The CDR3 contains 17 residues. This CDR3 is CASSPIAGGSSYNEQYF. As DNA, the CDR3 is TGCGCCAGCAGCCCTATAGCGGGGGGCAGCTCCTACAATGAGCAGTACTTC.

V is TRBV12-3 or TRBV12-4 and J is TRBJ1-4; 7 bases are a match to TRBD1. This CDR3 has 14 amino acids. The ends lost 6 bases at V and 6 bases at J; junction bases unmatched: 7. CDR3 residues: CASSPQGWDEKLFF. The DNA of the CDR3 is TGTGCCAGCAGCCCACAGGGGTGGGATGAAAAACTGTTTTTT.

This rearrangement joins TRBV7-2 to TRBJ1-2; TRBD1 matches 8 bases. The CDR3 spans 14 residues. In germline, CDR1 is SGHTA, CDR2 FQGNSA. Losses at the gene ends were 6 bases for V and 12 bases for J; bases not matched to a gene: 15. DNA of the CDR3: TGTGCCAGCAGGAATGGGACAGGATTATTTCGCCACACCTTC. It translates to CASRNGTGLFRHTF. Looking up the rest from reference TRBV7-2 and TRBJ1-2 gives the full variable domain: GAGVSQSPSNKVTEKGKDVELRCDPISGHTALYWYRQSLGQGLEFLIYFQGNSAPDKSGLPSDRFSAERTGGSVSTLTIQRTQQEDSAVYLCASRNGTGLFRHTFGSGTRLTVV.

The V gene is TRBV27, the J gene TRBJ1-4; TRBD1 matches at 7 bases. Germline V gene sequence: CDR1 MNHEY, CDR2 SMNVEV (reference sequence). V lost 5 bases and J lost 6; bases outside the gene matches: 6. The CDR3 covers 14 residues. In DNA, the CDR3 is TGTGCCAGCAGTGAGGGACAGCCTTATGAAAAACTGTTTTTT. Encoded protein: CASSEGQPYEKLFF.

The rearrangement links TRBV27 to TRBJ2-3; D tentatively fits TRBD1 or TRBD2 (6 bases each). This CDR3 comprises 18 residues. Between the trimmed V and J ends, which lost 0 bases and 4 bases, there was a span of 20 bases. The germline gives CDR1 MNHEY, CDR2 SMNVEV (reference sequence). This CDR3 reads CASSLSGGQVFRPDTQYF. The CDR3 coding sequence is TGTGCCAGCAGTTTATCGGGGGGACAAGTCTTTAGGCCAGATACGCAGTATTTT.

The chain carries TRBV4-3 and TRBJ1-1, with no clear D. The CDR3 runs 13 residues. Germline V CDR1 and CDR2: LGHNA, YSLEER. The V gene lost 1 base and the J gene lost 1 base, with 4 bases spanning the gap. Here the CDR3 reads CASSQARNTEAFF. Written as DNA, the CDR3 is TGCGCCAGCAGCCAAGCAAGGAACACTGAAGCTTTCTTT.

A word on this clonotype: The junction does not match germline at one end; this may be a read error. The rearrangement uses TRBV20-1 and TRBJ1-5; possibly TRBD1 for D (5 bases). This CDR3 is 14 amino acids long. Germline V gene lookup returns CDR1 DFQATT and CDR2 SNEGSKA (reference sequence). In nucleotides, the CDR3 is TGCAGCGCTAGTAGGGGCTCGGGCAATCAGCCCCAGCATTTT. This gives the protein CSASRGSGNQPQHF.

The CDR3 sequence is CASSFGGGQANTGELFF. DNA of the CDR3: TGTGCCAGCAGTTTTGGGGGGGGACAGGCTAACACCGGGGAGCTGTTTTTT. The rearrangement uses TRBV7-2 and TRBJ2-2; D perhaps matches TRBD1 (8 bases). V was cut by 6 bases and J by 2 bases, with 19 bases left in between. From germline, CDR1 is SGHTA and CDR2 FQGNSA. The CDR3 has 17 amino acids.

In DNA, the CDR3 is TGTGCCAGCACGGACAGGGCCGTGAACACTGAAGCTTTCTTT. Encoded protein: CASTDRAVNTEAFF. The chain joins TRBV6-1 to TRBJ1-1; TRBD1 matches at 8 bases. The CDR3 is 14 amino acids. Germline V gene lookup returns CDR1 MNHNS and CDR2 SASEGT. V shed 7 bases and J 0 bases; nucleotides not matched to a gene: 4.

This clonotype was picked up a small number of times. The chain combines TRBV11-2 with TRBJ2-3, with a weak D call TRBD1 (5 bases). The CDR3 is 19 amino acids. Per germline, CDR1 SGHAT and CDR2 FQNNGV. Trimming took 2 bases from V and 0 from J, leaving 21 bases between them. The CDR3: CASSLNNLRQWSSTDTQYF. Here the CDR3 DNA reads TGTGCCAGCAGCTTAAATAACCTCAGACAGTGGTCTAGCACAGATACGCAGTATTTT.

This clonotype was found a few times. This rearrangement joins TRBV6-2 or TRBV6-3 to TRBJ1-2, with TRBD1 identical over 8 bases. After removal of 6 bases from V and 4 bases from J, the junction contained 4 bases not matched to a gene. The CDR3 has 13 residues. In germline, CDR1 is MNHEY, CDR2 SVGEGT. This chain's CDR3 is CASRRGQVYGYTF. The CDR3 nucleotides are TGTGCCAGCAGACGGGGACAGGTCTATGGCTACACCTTC.

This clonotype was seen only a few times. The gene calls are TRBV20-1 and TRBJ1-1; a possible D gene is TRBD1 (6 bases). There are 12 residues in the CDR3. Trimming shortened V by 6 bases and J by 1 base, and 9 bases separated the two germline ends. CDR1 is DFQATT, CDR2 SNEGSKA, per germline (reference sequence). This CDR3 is CSATDRNTEAFF. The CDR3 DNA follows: TGCAGTGCCACGGACAGGAACACTGAAGCTTTCTTT.

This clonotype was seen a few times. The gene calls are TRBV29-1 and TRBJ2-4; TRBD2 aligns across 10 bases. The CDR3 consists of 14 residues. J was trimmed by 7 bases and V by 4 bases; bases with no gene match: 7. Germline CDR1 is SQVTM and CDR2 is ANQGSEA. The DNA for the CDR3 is TGCAGCGTTGGGGCTAGCGGGGGACCTAACATTCAGTACTTC. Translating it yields CSVGASGGPNIQYF.

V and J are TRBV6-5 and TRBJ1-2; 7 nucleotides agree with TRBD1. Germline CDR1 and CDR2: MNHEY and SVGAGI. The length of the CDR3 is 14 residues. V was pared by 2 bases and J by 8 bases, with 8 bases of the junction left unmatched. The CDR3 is CASSYAPNRGGYTF. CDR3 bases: TGTGCCAGCAGTTACGCGCCAAACAGGGGAGGCTACACCTTC.

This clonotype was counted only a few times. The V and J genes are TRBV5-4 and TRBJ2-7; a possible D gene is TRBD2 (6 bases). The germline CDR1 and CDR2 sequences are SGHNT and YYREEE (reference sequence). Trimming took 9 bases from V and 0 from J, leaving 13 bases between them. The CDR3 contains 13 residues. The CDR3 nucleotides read TGTGCCACCGCGGAGGGAGCCTCCTACGAGCAGTACTTC. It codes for CATAEGASYEQYF.

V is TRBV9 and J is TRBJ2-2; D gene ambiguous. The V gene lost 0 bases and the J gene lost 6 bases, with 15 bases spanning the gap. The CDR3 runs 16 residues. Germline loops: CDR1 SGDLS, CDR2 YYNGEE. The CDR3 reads CASSVGHRWESGELFF. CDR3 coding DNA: TGTGCCAGCAGCGTAGGACACCGCTGGGAATCCGGGGAGCTGTTTTTT.

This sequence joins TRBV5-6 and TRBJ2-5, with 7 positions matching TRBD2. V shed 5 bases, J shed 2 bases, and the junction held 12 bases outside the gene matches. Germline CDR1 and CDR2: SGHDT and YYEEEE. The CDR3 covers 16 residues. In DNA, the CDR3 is TGTGCCAGCAGTTCCGAATTGATCGGGGGGCAAGAGACCCAGTACTTC. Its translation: CASSSELIGGQETQYF.

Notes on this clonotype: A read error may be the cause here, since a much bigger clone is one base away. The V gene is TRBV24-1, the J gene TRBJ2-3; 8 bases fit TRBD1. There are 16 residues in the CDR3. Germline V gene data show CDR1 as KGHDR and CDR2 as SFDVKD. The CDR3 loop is CTTSDPTGEVTDTQYF. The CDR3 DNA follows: TGTACCACCAGTGATCCGACAGGGGAAGTCACAGATACGCAGTATTTT.

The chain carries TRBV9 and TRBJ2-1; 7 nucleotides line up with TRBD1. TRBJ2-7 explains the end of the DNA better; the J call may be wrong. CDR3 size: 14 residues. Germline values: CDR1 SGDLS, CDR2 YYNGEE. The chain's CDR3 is CASSRGQSYNEQYF. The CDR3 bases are TGTGCCAGCAGCAGGGGGCAATCCTACAATGAGCAGTACTTC.

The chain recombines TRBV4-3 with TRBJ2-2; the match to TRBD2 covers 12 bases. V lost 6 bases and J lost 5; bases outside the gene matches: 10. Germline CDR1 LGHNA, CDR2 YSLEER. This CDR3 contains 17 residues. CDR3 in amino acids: CASRPGRLAGDTGELFF. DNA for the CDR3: TGCGCCAGCAGACCAGGAAGACTAGCGGGGGATACCGGGGAGCTGTTTTTT.